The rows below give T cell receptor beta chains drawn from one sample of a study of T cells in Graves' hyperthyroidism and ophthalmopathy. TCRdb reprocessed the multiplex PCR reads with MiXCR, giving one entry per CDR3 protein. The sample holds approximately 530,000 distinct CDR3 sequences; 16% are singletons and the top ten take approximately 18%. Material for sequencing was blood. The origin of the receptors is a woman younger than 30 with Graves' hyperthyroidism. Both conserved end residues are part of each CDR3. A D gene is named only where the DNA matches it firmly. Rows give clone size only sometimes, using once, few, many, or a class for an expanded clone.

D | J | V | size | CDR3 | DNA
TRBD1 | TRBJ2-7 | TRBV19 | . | CASSIGWDRDSYEQYF | TGTGCCAGTAGTATAGGGTGGGACAGGGACTCCTACGAGCAGTACTTC
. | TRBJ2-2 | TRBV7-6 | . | CASSLEGGTTGELFF | TGTGCCAGCAGCTTAGAAGGGGGAACCACCGGGGAGCTGTTTTTT
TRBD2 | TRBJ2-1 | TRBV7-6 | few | CASSLIHSGKPYNEQFF | TGTGCCAGCAGCCTGATCCATAGCGGGAAACCCTACAATGAGCAGTTCTTC
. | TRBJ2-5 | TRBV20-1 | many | CSARRVGEPETQYF | TGCAGTGCAAGGAGGGTGGGCGAGCCAGAGACCCAGTACTTC
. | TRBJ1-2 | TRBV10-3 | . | CAITSNYGYTF | TGTGCCATCACGTCTAACTATGGCTACACCTTC
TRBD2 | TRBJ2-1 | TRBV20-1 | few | CSARDSGRGRNEQFF | TGCAGTGCTAGAGATAGCGGGAGGGGTCGCAATGAGCAGTTCTTC
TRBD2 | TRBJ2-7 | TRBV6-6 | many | CASSYSKHSSGGSYEQYF | TGTGCCAGCAGTTACTCAAAACACTCTAGCGGAGGCTCCTACGAGCAGTACTTC
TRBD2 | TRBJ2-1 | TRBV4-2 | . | CASSQGTSGRATEQFF | TGTGCCAGCAGCCAAGGGACTAGCGGGAGGGCCACTGAGCAGTTCTTC
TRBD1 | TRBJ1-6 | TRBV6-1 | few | CASSLDRAGSYNSPLHF | TGTGCCAGCAGTTTGGACAGGGCCGGGTCCTATAATTCACCCCTCCACTTT
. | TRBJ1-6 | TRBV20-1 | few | CSADSTGYNSPLHF | TGCAGTGCCGACTCGACCGGGTATAATTCACCCCTCCACTTT
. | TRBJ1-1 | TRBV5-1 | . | CASTRGDTEAFF | TGCGCCAGCACCCGGGGAGACACTGAAGCTTTCTTT
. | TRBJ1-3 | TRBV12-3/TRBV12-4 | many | CASSSTGKTGNTIYF | TGTGCCAGCAGTTCTACGGGGAAAACTGGAAACACCATATATTTT
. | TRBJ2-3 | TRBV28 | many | CASSPWGENTDTQYF | TGTGCCAGCAGTCCCTGGGGAGAAAACACAGATACGCAGTATTTT
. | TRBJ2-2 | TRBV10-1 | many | CASSEREPGELFF | TGCGCCAGCAGTGAGCGGGAGCCCGGGGAGCTGTTTTTT
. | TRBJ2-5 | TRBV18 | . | CASPPQETQYF | TGTGCCAGCCCACCACAAGAGACCCAGTACTTC
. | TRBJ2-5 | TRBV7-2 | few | CASSLALGGAKETQYF | TGTGCCAGCAGCTTAGCGCTGGGGGGTGCCAAAGAGACCCAGTACTTC
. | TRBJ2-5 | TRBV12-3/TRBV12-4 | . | CASSFASDPQETQYF | TGTGCCAGCAGTTTCGCGTCGGACCCCCAAGAGACCCAGTACTTC
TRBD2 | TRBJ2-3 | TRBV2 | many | CASSDPGLAGGDTQYF | TGTGCCAGCAGTGACCCGGGACTAGCGGGAGGAGATACGCAGTATTTT
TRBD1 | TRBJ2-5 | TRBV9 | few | CASSPWDRGQETQYF | TGTGCCAGCAGCCCCTGGGACAGGGGACAAGAGACCCAGTACTTC
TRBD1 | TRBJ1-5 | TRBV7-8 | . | CASSLGQRHYNQPQHF | TGTGCCAGCAGCTTGGGACAGAGACATTACAATCAGCCCCAGCATTTT
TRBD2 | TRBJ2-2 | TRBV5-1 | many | CASSLAGRLAARSTGELFF | TGCGCCAGCAGCTTGGCGGGACGACTAGCGGCCAGGAGCACCGGGGAGCTGTTTTTT
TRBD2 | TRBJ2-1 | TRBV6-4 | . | CASSDSGLAGAREQFF | TGTGCCAGCAGTGACTCCGGGCTAGCGGGAGCCCGGGAGCAGTTCTTC
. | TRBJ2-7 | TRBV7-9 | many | CASSPGVVEQYF | TGTGCCAGCAGCCCCGGCGTTGTGGAGCAGTACTTC
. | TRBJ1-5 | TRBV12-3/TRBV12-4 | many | CASSTTREGQPQHF | TGTGCCAGCAGTACGACGCGAGAGGGACAGCCCCAGCATTTT
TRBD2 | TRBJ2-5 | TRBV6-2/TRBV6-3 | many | CASSPVLAGGRETQYF | TGTGCCAGCAGCCCAGTACTAGCGGGGGGCCGGGAGACCCAGTACTTC
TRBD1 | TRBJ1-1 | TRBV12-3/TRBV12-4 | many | CASSFSTWDRSEAFF | TGTGCCAGCAGTTTCTCCACCTGGGACAGGTCTGAAGCTTTCTTT
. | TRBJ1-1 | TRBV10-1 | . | CASSEGQGNFLNTEAFF | TGCGCCAGCAGTGAAGGGCAGGGGAATTTTTTGAACACTGAAGCTTTCTTT
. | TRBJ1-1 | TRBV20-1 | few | CSARAGATSTEAFF | TGCAGTGCTAGAGCGGGTGCGACATCTACAGAAGCTTTCTTT
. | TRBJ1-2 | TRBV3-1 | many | CASSQSDYGYTF | TGTGCCAGCAGCCAAAGCGACTATGGCTACACCTTC
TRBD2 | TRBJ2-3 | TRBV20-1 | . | CSARLSSGRDTQYF | TGCAGTGCTAGATTGTCTAGCGGGAGGGATACGCAGTATTTT
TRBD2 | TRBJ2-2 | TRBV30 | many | CAWKGLAGGDAGELFF | TGTGCCTGGAAGGGACTAGCGGGAGGGGATGCCGGGGAGCTGTTTTTT
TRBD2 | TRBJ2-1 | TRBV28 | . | CASSFNSGRAHEQFF | TGTGCCAGCAGTTTTAACAGCGGGAGGGCCCATGAGCAGTTCTTC
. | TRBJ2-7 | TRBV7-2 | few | CASSARLRGLGDEQYF | TGTGCCAGCAGCGCTCGGCTCAGGGGTTTGGGGGACGAGCAGTACTTC
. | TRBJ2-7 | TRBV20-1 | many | CSARGGGEQYF | TGCAGTGCTAGAGGTGGTGGGGAGCAGTACTTC
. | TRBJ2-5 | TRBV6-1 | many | CASSRLGAGETQYF | TGTGCCAGCAGTCGGCTGGGGGCAGGAGAGACCCAGTACTTC
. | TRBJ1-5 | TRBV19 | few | CASSSTGGQPQHF | TGTGCCAGTAGTTCGACAGGTGGTCAGCCCCAGCATTTT
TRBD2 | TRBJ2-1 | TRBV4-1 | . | CASSHPLAGAFEYNEQFF | TGCGCCAGCAGCCATCCTCTAGCGGGGGCCTTTGAGTACAATGAGCAGTTCTTC
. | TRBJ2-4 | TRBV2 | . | CASIQATPEYF | TGTGCCAGCATCCAAGCGACTCCTGAGTACTTC
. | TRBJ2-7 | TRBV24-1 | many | CATSDSYRDEQYF | TGTGCCACCAGTGACTCCTACAGGGACGAGCAGTACTTC
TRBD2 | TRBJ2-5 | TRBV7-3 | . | CASSSSAGGETQYF | TGTGCCAGCAGCTCTTCAGCGGGGGGGGAGACCCAGTACTTC
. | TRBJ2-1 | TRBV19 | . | CASSELRGGSNYNEQFF | TGTGCCAGTAGTGAACTCCGGGGAGGTTCCAACTACAATGAGCAGTTCTTC
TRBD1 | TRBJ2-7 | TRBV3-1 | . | CASSQAGGQGGYEQYF | TGTGCCAGCAGCCAAGCGGGAGGACAGGGGGGGTACGAGCAGTACTTC
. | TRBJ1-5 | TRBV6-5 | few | CASSYSPFKPQHF | TGTGCCAGCAGTTACTCCCCTTTCAAGCCCCAGCATTTT
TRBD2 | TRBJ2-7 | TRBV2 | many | CASSVPGLAGVFSYEQYF | TGTGCCAGCAGTGTCCCGGGACTAGCGGGAGTCTTCTCCTACGAGCAGTACTTC
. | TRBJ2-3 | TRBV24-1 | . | CAISLTGSTDTQYF | TGTGCCATTTCCCTGACAGGTTCCACAGATACGCAGTATTTT
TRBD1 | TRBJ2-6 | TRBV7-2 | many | CASRTGQGGGSGANVLTF | TGTGCCAGCAGAACGGGACAGGGAGGGGGATCTGGGGCCAACGTCCTGACTTTC
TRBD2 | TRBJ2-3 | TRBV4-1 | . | CASSLETSGSYDTQYF | TGCGCCAGCAGCCTCGAGACTAGCGGGAGTTACGATACGCAGTATTTT
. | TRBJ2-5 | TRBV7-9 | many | CASSLDRVLETQYF | TGTGCCAGCAGCTTAGACAGGGTTCTGGAGACCCAGTACTTC